This T cell receptor beta chain was sequenced for a study of PD-L1 blockade in urothelial cancer. As for the study in general: Blood yielded a median of about 140,000 T cells per sample.

Time point given: pretreatment peripheral blood. Patients in the study were battling locally advanced or metastatic urothelial carcinoma. CDR3 length: 16 amino acids. V shed 4 bases and J 4 bases; nucleotides not matched to a gene: 7. Germline assignment: CDR1 LNHDA and CDR2 SQIVND (reference sequence). Generated by immunoSEQ multiplex PCR, the TCRdb table keeps only in-frame clones and is missing some. The repertoire holds 85,000 to 90,000 clones, with more than 75% as singletons. This sequence was found in a man in his 60s with urothelial cancer. The J gene is TRBJ1-2, the V gene TRBV19; 12 bases fit TRBD1. Source: PBMCs, taken around atezolizumab (anti-PD-L1) treatment. The CDR3 coding sequence is TGTGCCAGTAGTAGGGACAGGGGGCAGATTGGCTATGGCTACACCTTC. Its translation is CASSRDRGQIGYGYTF.